Detailed here is one T cell receptor beta chain. The record originates from a study of regulatory T cells in long-lasting Graves disease. Construction of TCR beta libraries relied on iRepertoire HTBI primers and on Arm-PCR targeting CDR3 regions. TCRdb called the multiplex PCR reads again in MiXCR, with one record for every CDR3 protein. This sample has hundreds of thousands of distinct CDR3 sequences; about 30% occur once, and the top ten carry 40% to 50%. With 5 bases removed from V and 6 bases from J, the gap between germline ends came to 14 bases. In germline, CDR1 is MNHNS, CDR2 SASEGT. CDR3 length: 13 residues. Documented time point: persistent/refractory GD, antithyroid drugs over 5 years with positive TRAb. From PBMCs, RNA was extracted and then used to make the TCR library.

Sequencing used peripheral blood mononuclear cells (PBMCs), obtained when the disease was refractory, from a patient treated with antithyroid drugs. The chain uses TRBV6-1 and TRBJ2-7, with no clear D. This clonotype originated in a female donor with Graves disease. CDR3 loop: CASSPRSVGEQYF. The CDR3 coding sequence is TGTGCCAGCAGTCCCCGCAGCGTGGGCGAGCAGTACTTC.